This TCR beta chain appears in the sequencing data of a study of post-analysis software for immune sequencing data. Study results and caveats: Roughly five TRBV segments were more frequent in patients than controls; TRBV5-6, TRBV5-1 and TRBV20-1 belonged to this group.

Germline CDR1 is SGDLS and CDR2 is YYNGEE. The CDR3 has 15 residues. The authors incorporated unique molecular identifiers into the TCR beta cDNA libraries. Using its own MiXCR run on the PCR reads, TCRdb lists one record per CDR3 protein. This sample carries 600,000 to 750,000 distinct CDR3 sequences, 55% to 60% of them seen once, and the ten largest clones take around 11%. Turning to this clonotype: Its matching antigen is unknown.

This chain connects TRBV9 to TRBJ2-4, with 12 bases matching TRBD2. Near its end, the DNA agrees better with TRBJ2-7, so the J call may be wrong. This sequence originates from a girl aged 2 to 10 with multiple sclerosis. The sample was blood. CDR3 nucleotides: TGTGCCAGCAGCGCCCAGACTAGCGGGAGAGACGAGCAGTACTTC. This translates into CASSAQTSGRDEQYF.